These T cell receptor beta chains were read from a single sample in a study of T cells expressing NK-cell markers. TCRdb re-called the 5' RACE reads; one entry per CDR3 protein, DNA not given. This table holds some 460,000 distinct CDR3 sequences. The sequenced material came from blood T cells: a sorted CD56 or NKG2C T cell subset, CD4+ or CD8+ T cells, or bulk PBMC T cells (not recorded which). Receptors originate from a woman between 50 and 59 years old in good health. CDR3s include the opening cysteine and the closing phenylalanine or tryptophan.

j_gene,v_gene,CDR3aa
TRBJ2-1,TRBV24-1,CATQGLLRNEQFF
TRBJ2-1,TRBV3-1,CASSQREGRGNEQFF
TRBJ2-2,TRBV7-9,CASSLQTGVGLFF
TRBJ1-5,TRBV19,CASSPGPLGAYSNQPQHF
TRBJ2-1,TRBV14,CASSRLGVQGGNEQFF
TRBJ2-1,TRBV27,CASSLFPAAHNEQFF
TRBJ2-3,TRBV29-1,CSSFRGANTDTQYF
TRBJ2-2,TRBV4-2,CASSLKTSSGELFF
TRBJ2-5,TRBV7-2,CASNTGGRVEETQYF
TRBJ1-3,TRBV19,CASTRPSSGNTIYF
TRBJ1-2,TRBV6-5,CASSLDRTFINYGYTF
TRBJ1-6,TRBV20-1,CSASRGGSANSPLHF
TRBJ2-2,TRBV29-1,CSVRDRAGAGELFF
TRBJ2-7,TRBV12-5,CASGFTYEQYF
TRBJ2-1,TRBV11-2,CASSLVAGPSYNEQFF
TRBJ1-1,TRBV28,CASSLTGGNTEAFF
TRBJ2-7,TRBV20-1,CSARVPGQGGGYEQYF
TRBJ2-5,TRBV30,CAWGAGSETQYF
TRBJ2-1,TRBV7-9,CASRNRGNNEQFF
TRBJ2-5,TRBV5-1,CASSLGFRLAEQETQYF
TRBJ2-5,TRBV7-9,CASSGRQNQETQYF
TRBJ1-5,TRBV27,CASSLYRQGNQPQHF
TRBJ2-1,TRBV27,CASSSDFTLYNEQFF
TRBJ1-1,TRBV5-1,CASSLEPPGANTEAFF
TRBJ2-7,TRBV10-3,CAIGLAGNEQYF
TRBJ2-7,TRBV29-1,CSVEKGSGYEQYF
TRBJ2-1,TRBV12-3/TRBV12-4,CASSRERAPSYNEQFF
TRBJ2-1,TRBV20-1,CSASGLAGDQEQFF
TRBJ2-3,TRBV19,CASSPGTGASDTQYF
TRBJ1-2,TRBV12-3/TRBV12-4,CASSQDSGRRGYTF
TRBJ2-3,TRBV7-2,CASSLGTGWFNTDTQYF
TRBJ2-2,TRBV5-1,CASRSGFGELFF
TRBJ1-5,TRBV30,CAWSVGRRPQHF
TRBJ1-1,TRBV5-6,CASRGSRAEAFF
TRBJ1-1,TRBV14,CASRSGTGGDLSSKSTEAFF
TRBJ2-3,TRBV5-4,CASSLEAGGTDTQYF
TRBJ2-5,TRBV10-3,CATGDREETQYF
TRBJ2-1,TRBV24-1,CATSDSGAGTKNEQFF
TRBJ2-1,TRBV5-6,CASSSPQGDSYNEQFF
TRBJ1-1,TRBV6-5,CASRYIANTEAFF
TRBJ1-5,TRBV12-3/TRBV12-4,CASGLGNQPQHF
TRBJ1-2,TRBV12-3/TRBV12-4,CASSRDSENYGYTF
TRBJ1-2,TRBV25-1,CASTLGTGVYGYTF
TRBJ2-1,TRBV5-8,CASSLGLAGGLGNEQFF
TRBJ2-5,TRBV12-3/TRBV12-4,CASSFYGGAEETQYF
TRBJ2-7,TRBV5-1,CASSSGHFKGYEQYF